This entry concerns a single T cell receptor (beta chain). This sample is part of a study of blood T cell repertoires in COVID-19. Generated by immunoSEQ multiplex PCR, the TCRdb table keeps only in-frame clones and is missing some. Among 200,000 or so clones listed, about 94% were seen once. A Seattle source enrolled patients during active infection and followed them longitudinally. The receptor comes from a man aged 60-69 years with COVID-19, enrolled during active disease. The specimen was peripheral blood.

The CDR3 DNA sequence: TGTGCCAGCAGCCTACAGGGGAACACCGGGGAGCTGTTTTTT. Translated: CASSLQGNTGELFF. The J gene is TRBJ2-2, the V gene TRBV7-3, with D possibly being TRBD1 (6 bases). The CDR3 extends over 14 amino acids. The germline V gene encodes CDR1 SGHTA and CDR2 FQGTGA. V was cut by 5 bases and J by 1 base, with 8 bases left in between.